The 15 T cell receptor beta chains listed next were all sequenced from one sample in a study of regulatory dendritic cells for organ transplantation. This table comes from immunoSEQ multiplex PCR, and its TCRdb copy is limited to in-frame clones, with some not included. The table shows 12,000 or so clones, with roughly 70% occurring only once. Sample: memory CD8+ T cells from blood. As to subset: CD45RO+ memory T cells. The receptors were gathered from a human donor in good health.

The V call is TRBV10-3, the J call TRBJ2-5; possibly TRBD1 for D (5 bases). Per germline, CDR1 ENHRY and CDR2 SYGVKD. This CDR3 has 12 residues. The V gene lost 2 bases and the J gene lost 5 bases, with 6 bases spanning the gap. In DNA form, the CDR3 reads TGTGCCATCAGTGAGCCAGGGGAGACCCAGTACTTC. It is translated as CAISEPGETQYF.

J is TRBJ2-3 and V is TRBV7-9; the match to TRBD2 covers 8 bases. The V gene's germline CDR1 is SEHNR and CDR2 FQNEAQ (reference sequence). Trimming at V came to 5 bases and at J to 5 bases, leaving 12 bases not matched to a gene. There are 16 residues in the CDR3. The CDR3: CASSLSAGVVGDTQYF. The CDR3 DNA reads as TGTGCCAGCAGCCTGTCAGCGGGAGTAGTGGGAGATACGCAGTATTTT.

The chain joins TRBV27 to TRBJ1-5, with D tentatively TRBD1 (5 bases). The CDR3 spans 14 residues. CDR1 is MNHEY and CDR2 is SMNVEV in the germline V gene (reference sequence). Trimming shortened V by 5 bases and J by 11 bases, and 19 bases separated the two germline ends. The CDR3 protein is CASSAGRWDEAQHF. CDR3 in DNA: TGTGCCAGCAGTGCGGGACGGTGGGATGAAGCCCAGCATTTT.

The chain carries TRBV6-5 and TRBJ1-5; D not certain. Trimming removed 2 bases at V and 4 bases at J, with 9 bases between. CDR3 length: 14 residues. CDR1 and CDR2 from the germline V gene are MNHEY and SVGAGI. The CDR3 reads CASSYARGNQPQHF. For the CDR3, the DNA is TGTGCCAGCAGTTACGCTCGGGGAAATCAGCCCCAGCATTTT.

V gene TRBV5-6 combines with J gene TRBJ2-1; 10 nucleotides line up with TRBD2. Germline trimming cut 0 bases from V and 4 bases from J; bases unmatched to any gene: 4. CDR1 is SGHDT, CDR2 YYEEEE, per germline. This CDR3 is 16 amino acids long. The CDR3 region has the DNA TGTGCCAGCAGCTTGGACTTAGCGGGGGGTTACAATGAGCAGTTCTTC. Translating it yields CASSLDLAGGYNEQFF.

The V and J genes are TRBV7-2 and TRBJ1-2; 7 nucleotides align to TRBD1. From germline, CDR1 is SGHTA and CDR2 FQGNSA. CDR3 length: 13 residues. The ends lost 4 bases at V and 7 bases at J; junction bases unmatched: 6. The CDR3 reads CASSSMDRPGYTF. The CDR3 DNA reads as TGTGCCAGCAGCTCGATGGACAGGCCTGGCTACACCTTC.

The chain links TRBV5-5 to TRBJ2-7; maybe TRBD2 (5 bases). The germline V gene has CDR1 SGHKS and CDR2 YYEKEE (reference sequence). V was trimmed by 3 bases and J by 2 bases, leaving 15 bases between them. This CDR3 is 15 amino acids long. The CDR3 DNA reads as TGTGCCAGCAGCTACCTGGGAGCCAACGCCTACGAGCAGTACTTC. It is translated as CASSYLGANAYEQYF.

This clone is deemed medium-sized. The chain carries TRBV19 and TRBJ2-3, with 9 bases that match TRBD1. The CDR3 runs to 15 residues. V dropped 3 bases and J dropped 2; count of bases not matched to a gene: 3. Germline assignment: CDR1 LNHDA and CDR2 SQIVND (reference sequence). The CDR3 bases are TGTGCCAGTAGTATGGGACAGGGACACACAGATACGCAGTATTTT. It is translated as CASSMGQGHTDTQYF.

The rearrangement joins TRBV11-2 to TRBJ1-2; 8 bases align to TRBD1. CDR1 is SGHAT, CDR2 FQNNGV, per germline. The ends lost 5 bases at V and 4 bases at J; junction bases unmatched: 3. The CDR3 is 13 amino acids. The CDR3 DNA sequence: TGTGCCAGCAGCCCCGGACAGGGCTATGGCTACACCTTC. Its protein product is CASSPGQGYGYTF.

This clone showed up just once. V gene TRBV10-3 combines with J gene TRBJ2-1, with D perhaps TRBD2 (5 bases). Trimming stripped 0 bases from V and 3 bases from J, with 6 bases between. CDR1 is ENHRY and CDR2 is SYGVKD in the germline V gene. The CDR3 has 14 residues. The CDR3 DNA reads TGTGCCATCAGTGAGTCTACTAGCTACAATGAGCAGTTCTTC. It translates to CAISESTSYNEQFF.

The gene calls are TRBV13 and TRBJ2-5, with D maybe TRBD2 (5 bases). The DNA end lines up better with TRBJ2-7; the J call may be wrong. The CDR3 runs to 11 residues. CDR1 is PRHDT, CDR2 FYEKMQ, per germline (reference sequence). The CDR3, as DNA: TGTGCCAGCAGTCCCGGGGACGAGCAGTACTTC. Encoded protein: CASSPGDEQYF.

The gene calls are TRBV10-1 and TRBJ2-2; a possible D gene is TRBD1 (5 bases). V lost 4 bases and J 3 bases, leaving 9 bases between the germline ends. The CDR3 is 14 residues long. Germline V gives CDR1 WNHNN, CDR2 SYGVQD (reference sequence). The CDR3 is CASSAGIDTGELFF. The CDR3 DNA follows: TGCGCCAGCAGTGCAGGGATTGACACCGGGGAGCTGTTTTTT.

V usage is TRBV6-5 and J usage is TRBJ2-7; D is possibly TRBD1 (6 bases). Germline V gene lookup returns CDR1 MNHEY and CDR2 SVGAGI. V was shortened by 7 bases and J by 2 bases, with 15 bases between the two germline ends. The CDR3 sequence is 14 residues long. The CDR3 DNA reads TGTGCCAGCACCCCCGGGACACTACCCTACGAGCAGTACTTC. Residues: CASTPGTLPYEQYF.

Remarks on this clone: In the same sample, other DNA sequences code for this CDR3. The chain links TRBV4-3 to TRBJ2-3; D is undetermined. Per the germline V gene, CDR1 is LGHNA and CDR2 is YSLEER. The CDR3 extends over 13 amino acids. V was shortened by 2 bases and J by 2 bases, with 5 bases between the two germline ends. CDR3 residues: CASSQHSTDTQYF. The CDR3 nucleotides are TGCGCCAGCAGCCAACATTCCACAGATACGCAGTATTTT.

Here the CDR3 DNA reads TGTGCCAGCAGTTTGCGAGACAGGGCCTACGAGCAGTACTTC. It specifies CASSLRDRAYEQYF. The gene calls are TRBV27 and TRBJ2-7, with 7 bases that match TRBD1. The V gene end was trimmed by 3 bases and the J gene end by 2 bases; junction bases not matched to a gene: 4. Germline CDR1 and CDR2: MNHEY and SMNVEV (reference sequence). The CDR3 sequence is 14 residues long.